The 21 T cell receptor beta chains in this list originate from one sample, sequenced in a study of blood T cell repertoires in COVID-19. Using immunoSEQ multiplex PCR, the repertoire was profiled, and TCRdb retains in-frame clones only, with some absent. This sample carries hundreds of thousands of clones, around 89% of them seen once, and the ten largest clones take 3.5% to 4.5%. Input material: PBMCs or T cells enriched from blood (not recorded which). The receptors derive from a woman in her twenties or thirties who had recovered from COVID-19.

The chain is built from TRBV4-3 and TRBJ2-1; perhaps TRBD2 as D (6 bases). Between the trimmed V and J ends, which lost 0 bases and 0 bases, there was a span of 9 bases. The CDR3 covers 16 residues. The germline V gene encodes CDR1 LGHNA and CDR2 YSLEER. CDR3 loop: CASSQEPGSSYNEQFF. The CDR3 DNA reads as TGCGCCAGCAGCCAAGAACCCGGGAGCTCCTACAATGAGCAGTTCTTC.

This clone showed up just a few times. The V and J genes are TRBV3-1 (or the pseudogene TRBV3-2) and TRBJ1-1; D gene unclear. CDR3 length: 13 residues. CDR1 and CDR2 from the germline V gene are LGHDT and YNNKEL (reference sequence). Trimming left V 4 bases short and J 0 bases short, with 6 bases between. The CDR3 sequence: CASSPRLNTEAFF. CDR3 bases: TGTGCCAGCAGCCCCAGATTGAACACTGAAGCTTTCTTT.

The table lists this clone with a few counts. The chain has TRBV30 and TRBJ1-5; tentatively, D is TRBD1 (6 bases). V dropped 1 base and J dropped 5 bases, with 9 bases sitting between them. The CDR3 covers 13 residues. Looked up from germline, CDR1 is GTSNPN and CDR2 is SVGIG (reference sequence). CDR3 region: CAWSGGPDQPQHF. CDR3 coding DNA: TGTGCCTGGAGTGGGGGGCCTGATCAGCCCCAGCATTTT. The full variable domain, rest sourced from reference TRBV30 and TRBJ1-5, is SQTIHQWPATLVQPVGSPLSLECTVEGTSNPNLYWYRQAAGRGLQLLFYSVGIGQISSEVPQNLSASRPQDRQFILSSKKLLLSDSGFYLCAWSGGPDQPQHFGDGTRLSIL.

CDR3: CASSLGQARGNTEAFF. The CDR3, as DNA: TGTGCCAGCAGTCTTGGACAGGCCCGAGGGAACACTGAAGCTTTCTTT. This rearrangement joins TRBV6-2 or TRBV6-3 to TRBJ1-1; 7 bases are shared with TRBD1. CDR1 is MNHEY and CDR2 is SVGEGT in the germline V gene. This CDR3 comprises 16 residues. V dropped 5 bases and J dropped 1; count of bases not matched to a gene: 10.

The genes are TRBV7-3 and TRBJ2-7, with 15 positions matching TRBD2. The V and J ends lost 2 bases and 5 bases, in that order; junction bases with no gene match: 4. There are 16 residues in the CDR3. Per the germline V gene, CDR1 is SGHTA and CDR2 is FQGTGA. In nucleotides, the CDR3 is TGTGCCAGCAGCTTAGGCTGGACTAGCGGGAGGGACGAGCAGTACTTC. As protein: CASSLGWTSGRDEQYF. Looking up the rest from reference TRBV7-3 and TRBJ2-7 gives the full variable domain: GAGVSQTPSNKVTEKGKYVELRCDPISGHTALYWYRQSLGQGPEFLIYFQGTGAADDSGLPNDRFFAVRPEGSVSTLKIQRTERGDSAVYLCASSLGWTSGRDEQYFGPGTRLTVT.

The chain couples TRBV4-2 to TRBJ1-5; D unclear. Germline values: CDR1 LGHNA, CDR2 YNFKEQ. The CDR3 is made up of 14 amino acids. The V and J ends lost 4 bases and 2 bases respectively, with 9 bases between them. The CDR3 coding sequence is TGTGCCAGCAGCCTGAAGCCGGGCAATCAGCCCCAGCATTTT. Its protein product is CASSLKPGNQPQHF.

V usage is TRBV27 and J usage is TRBJ2-1; D not certain. The CDR3 consists of 17 residues. Germline V CDR1 and CDR2: MNHEY, SMNVEV (reference sequence). Between the trimmed V and J ends, which lost 6 bases and 0 bases, there was a span of 18 bases. CDR3 in DNA: TGTGCCAGCAGACAACTGACCGACTTACTCTCCTACAATGAGCAGTTCTTC. Protein: CASRQLTDLLSYNEQFF.

The rearrangement joins TRBV14 to TRBJ1-4; 7 bases line up with TRBD1. The CDR3 is 15 residues long. Unmatched junction bases numbered 4, after V lost 1 base and J lost 5 bases. The germline CDR1 and CDR2 sequences are SGHDN and FVKESK. The CDR3, as DNA: TGTGCCAGCAGCCAAGCGGACAGGCTAAATGAAAAACTGTTTTTT. This gives the protein CASSQADRLNEKLFF.

J is TRBJ2-3 and V is TRBV7-9; D is uncertain. Trimming took 10 bases from V and 0 from J, leaving 11 bases between them. This CDR3 region has 13 residues. Germline loops: CDR1 SEHNR, CDR2 FQNEAQ (reference sequence). CDR3 residues: CAISHGSTDTQYF. The CDR3 DNA sequence: TGTGCCATTTCCCACGGGAGCACAGATACGCAGTATTTT.

V and J are TRBV28 and TRBJ2-3; D perhaps matches TRBD1 (6 bases). The CDR3 totals 12 residues. V was pared by 5 bases and J by 14 bases, with 17 bases between. From germline, CDR1 is MDHEN and CDR2 SYDVKM. In DNA, the CDR3 is TGTGCCAGCAGTCTACAGGGCCGAAGTTGGTATTTT. It encodes CASSLQGRSWYF. Together with reference TRBV28 and TRBJ2-3, the CDR3 gives the full variable domain: DVKVTQSSRYLVKRTGEKVFLECVQDMDHENMFWYRQDPGLGLRLIYFSYDVKMKEKGDIPEGYSVSREKKERFSLILESASTNQTSMYLCASSLQGRSWYFGPGTRLTVL.

The chain couples TRBV2 to TRBJ2-6; D gene uncertain. Per the germline V gene, CDR1 is SNHLY and CDR2 is FYNNEI. CDR3 length equals 14 residues. Deletions cut 3 bases from V and 0 bases from J, with 3 bases between. This chain's CDR3 is CASSDSSGANVLTF. CDR3 DNA: TGTGCCAGCAGTGACAGCTCTGGGGCCAACGTCCTGACTTTC.

The chain carries TRBV7-3 and TRBJ2-1; TRBD1 might be the D (5 bases). CDR3 length: 13 residues. Deletions cut 5 bases from V and 5 bases from J, with 10 bases between. The germline gives CDR1 SGHTA, CDR2 FQGTGA. In nucleotides, the CDR3 is TGTGCCAGCAGCATAGGGGCAAACAATGAGCAGTTCTTC. This gives the protein CASSIGANNEQFF.

The V and J genes are TRBV19 and TRBJ2-7; D is possibly TRBD2 (5 bases). The CDR3 is 13 residues long. Trimming removed 2 bases from V and 6 bases from J, with 11 bases in between. The germline CDR1 and CDR2 sequences are LNHDA and SQIVND (reference sequence). The CDR3 loop reads CASSINEGAEQYF. The DNA for the CDR3 is TGTGCCAGTAGTATAAACGAGGGTGCCGAGCAGTACTTC.

The gene calls are TRBV27 and TRBJ1-1; 8 nucleotides match TRBD1. The germline CDR1 and CDR2 sequences are MNHEY and SMNVEV (reference sequence). V gave up 4 bases and J gave up 2 bases; unmatched junction bases: 9. The CDR3 is made up of 16 amino acids. CDR3 loop: CASSSGQGRGNTEAFF. CDR3 DNA: TGTGCCAGCAGTTCAGGACAGGGTCGAGGAAACACTGAAGCTTTCTTT.

This rearrangement joins TRBV6-5 to TRBJ2-1, with TRBD1 identical over 9 bases. This CDR3 has 15 amino acids. The germline V gene encodes CDR1 MNHEY and CDR2 SVGAGI. J was trimmed by 2 bases and V by 3 bases; bases with no gene match: 2. In DNA form, the CDR3 reads TGTGCCAGCAGTTATAGGACAGGGGCCTACAATGAGCAGTTCTTC. This sequence encodes CASSYRTGAYNEQFF.

The CDR3 nucleotides read TGTGCCAGCAGTTTACTGGCCCGGGGGGATACGCAGTATTTT. Its protein product is CASSLLARGDTQYF. The genes are TRBV27 and TRBJ2-3, with D perhaps TRBD2 (6 bases). Germline V gene lookup returns CDR1 MNHEY and CDR2 SMNVEV (reference sequence). V dropped 2 bases and J dropped 6 bases, with 12 bases sitting between them. The CDR3 is 14 residues long.

The chain couples TRBV19 to TRBJ1-5; D may be TRBD1 (6 bases). Looked up from germline, CDR1 is LNHDA and CDR2 is SQIVND (reference sequence). This CDR3 contains 16 residues. V was shortened by 7 bases and J by 6 bases, with 22 bases between the two germline ends. CDR3 in DNA: TGTGCCAGTACCAGCTCAGGGGCCGCGGGAGGTCAGCCCCAGCATTTT. Encoded protein: CASTSSGAAGGQPQHF.

This chain joins TRBV4-3 and TRBJ2-7; 10 positions match TRBD2. V lost 1 base and J lost 6; bases outside the gene matches: 3. The germline V gene encodes CDR1 LGHNA and CDR2 YSLEER. There are 14 residues in the CDR3. This CDR3 is CASSQGGTSVEQYF. The CDR3 DNA follows: TGCGCCAGCAGCCAAGGCGGGACTAGCGTCGAGCAGTACTTC.

The V call is TRBV27, the J call TRBJ1-1, with D possibly being TRBD1 (5 bases). This CDR3 is 14 amino acids long. The V end was cut by 4 bases, the J end by 1 base, with 10 bases between. Germline V gives CDR1 MNHEY, CDR2 SMNVEV (reference sequence). In nucleotides, the CDR3 is TGTGCCAGCAGTTACTGGACACAGAACACTGAAGCTTTCTTT. Translating gives CASSYWTQNTEAFF.

In its sample, this clone was seen once. The chain has TRBV28 and TRBJ1-5, with D unclear. This CDR3 is 14 amino acids long. With 3 bases removed from V and 6 bases from J, the gap between germline ends came to 12 bases. Germline lookup yields CDR1 MDHEN and CDR2 SYDVKM. CDR3 in DNA: TGTGCCAGCAGTTTGGGAGGAACCGGTCAGCCCCAGCATTTT. As protein: CASSLGGTGQPQHF.

CDR3 nucleotide sequence: TGTGCCAGCAGCCAAGTGCCCGATAACGGCTATGGCTACACCTTC. This encodes CASSQVPDNGYGYTF. The rearrangement links TRBV3-1 (or the pseudogene TRBV3-2) to TRBJ1-2; D not certain. Trimming shortened V by 1 base and J by 4 bases, and 13 bases separated the two germline ends. The CDR3 length is 15 residues. Germline V lookup: CDR1 LGHDT, CDR2 YNNKEL (reference sequence).